The 31 T cell receptor beta chains listed next were all sequenced from one sample in a study of blood T cell repertoires in COVID-19. Profiled with immunoSEQ multiplex PCR; TCRdb holds only in-frame clones, not every one. The sample records roughly 260,000 clones, over 80% being singletons. The sample comprised PBMCs or T cells enriched from blood (not recorded which). The source is a human donor in a cohort exposed to, infected with or recovered from COVID-19 (not recorded which). The donor label of this sample is uncertain.

The V gene is TRBV19, the J gene TRBJ1-5; 8 bases are a match to TRBD1. This CDR3 comprises 15 residues. Germline V gene lookup returns CDR1 LNHDA and CDR2 SQIVND (reference sequence). Unmatched junction bases numbered 8, after V lost 1 base and J lost 9 bases. The CDR3 nucleotides are TGTGCCAGTAGTATAGGGGACAGGCAAAATGGGCCCCAGCATTTT. Protein product: CASSIGDRQNGPQHF.

The chain joins TRBV5-1 to TRBJ1-1, with TRBD1 identical over 8 bases. This CDR3 spans 15 amino acids. Germline V gene data show CDR1 as SGHRS and CDR2 as YFSETQ. The J segment lost 1 base and the V segment lost 3 bases, leaving 5 bases of the junction unmatched. CDR3: CASSSNTGGNTEAFF. CDR3 sequence (DNA): TGCGCCAGCAGCTCAAATACAGGGGGGAACACTGAAGCTTTCTTT.

This clone was recorded once. The rearrangement links TRBV6-1 to TRBJ1-2; D is ambiguous. From germline, CDR1 is MNHNS and CDR2 SASEGT. V gave up 6 bases and J gave up 8 bases, with 7 bases separating them. This CDR3 has 10 residues. CDR3 coding DNA: TGTGCCAGCAGCGAGGAGGGCTACACCTTC. This encodes CASSEEGYTF.

The rearrangement links TRBV20-1 to TRBJ1-4, with a possible D match to TRBD1 (5 bases). This CDR3 region has 16 residues. Per the germline V gene, CDR1 is DFQATT and CDR2 is SNEGSKA (reference sequence). Trimming removed 5 bases at V and 2 bases at J, with 18 bases between. CDR3 nucleotides: TGCAGTGCTCGTGCGAAGCTGCGGGGCACTAATGAAAAACTGTTTTTT. This gives the protein CSARAKLRGTNEKLFF.

The CDR3 region is CASSVADQETQYF. In DNA, the CDR3 is TGTGCCAGCAGCGTAGCGGACCAAGAGACCCAGTACTTC. This chain uses TRBV9 with TRBJ2-5; the D is unclear. The CDR3 length is 13 residues. V lost 0 bases and J lost 0, with 3 bases in between. CDR1 is SGDLS, CDR2 YYNGEE, per germline.

The genes are TRBV7-9 and TRBJ1-1; D gene unclear. The CDR3 spans 12 residues. Germline CDR1 is SEHNR and CDR2 is FQNEAQ (reference sequence). V was cut by 5 bases and J by 8 bases, with 12 bases left in between. CDR3 nucleotide sequence: TGTGCCAGCAGCCCCTTAAGAGTAGAAGCTTTCTTT. This sequence encodes CASSPLRVEAFF. Based on the CDR3 plus reference TRBV7-9 and TRBJ1-1, the full variable domain is DTGVSQNPRHKITKRGQNVTFRCDPISEHNRLYWYRQTLGQGPEFLTYFQNEAQLEKSRLLSDRFSAERPKGSFSTLEIQRTEQGDSAMYLCASSPLRVEAFFGQGTRLTVV.

This clone occurred once. The chain combines TRBV2 with TRBJ1-6; maybe TRBD1 (6 bases). Trimming removed 8 bases from V and 7 bases from J, with 21 bases in between. The CDR3 has 16 amino acids. Germline-derived CDR1 and CDR2 are SNHLY and FYNNEI. CDR3 residues: CASLGGWTVGNSPLHF. For the CDR3, the DNA is TGTGCCAGCTTGGGAGGGTGGACAGTGGGAAATTCACCCCTCCACTTT.

This chain uses TRBV25-1 with TRBJ2-6; a possible D gene is TRBD1 (5 bases). Germline loops: CDR1 MGHDK, CDR2 SYGVNS. The ends were cut back, 2 bases at V and 2 bases at J, with 16 bases in the middle. This CDR3 is 18 amino acids long. DNA of the CDR3: TGTGCCAGCAGTGAACAGACAGCAGGGCTCGCTGGGGCCAACGTCCTGACTTTC. Translation gives CASSEQTAGLAGANVLTF.

The V gene is TRBV30, the J gene TRBJ1-4; tentative D call: TRBD1 (5 bases). This CDR3 is built from 14 residues. CDR1 and CDR2 (germline): GTSNPN, SVGIG (reference sequence). V was trimmed by 2 bases and J by 4 bases, leaving 11 bases between them. CDR3: CAWSTGPFNEKLFF. CDR3 DNA: TGTGCCTGGAGTACAGGACCGTTTAATGAAAAACTGTTTTTT.

The gene calls are TRBV5-8 and TRBJ1-1; 11 positions agree with TRBD1. CDR1 and CDR2 from the germline V gene are SGHTS and YDEGEE. This CDR3 comprises 19 residues. The ends lost 4 bases at V and 5 bases at J; junction bases unmatched: 19. CDR3 region: CASSDVYQDRGLVDTEAFF. The CDR3 DNA reads as TGTGCCAGCAGCGACGTTTACCAGGACAGGGGGCTGGTGGATACTGAAGCTTTCTTT.

The gene calls are TRBV7-9 and TRBJ1-2; a weak D match, TRBD1 (6 bases). Looked up from germline, CDR1 is SEHNR and CDR2 is FQNEAQ (reference sequence). This CDR3 is built from 15 residues. The V end lost 5 bases, the J end lost 4 bases, and 17 bases lay between the germline ends. CDR3 sequence reads: CASSNERTEAYGYTF. CDR3 nucleotide sequence: TGTGCCAGCAGCAATGAGAGGACAGAAGCCTATGGCTACACCTTC.

With regard to this clone: Additional DNA sequences in this sample encode the identical CDR3. CDR3 sequence: CAWSVGRGYTF. The CDR3 DNA is TGTGCCTGGAGTGTGGGGCGCGGCTACACCTTC. The chain has TRBV30 and TRBJ1-2; TRBD1 is a possible D gene (5 bases). Germline CDR1 and CDR2: GTSNPN and SVGIG (reference sequence). The CDR3 loop spans 11 amino acids. V was pared by 0 bases and J by 8 bases, with 7 bases between.

The chain links TRBV19 to TRBJ2-2; the D gene is possibly TRBD2 (7 bases). CDR1 LNHDA and CDR2 SQIVND come from the germline V gene (reference sequence). The V end lost 0 bases, the J end lost 5 bases, and 13 bases lay between the germline ends. This CDR3 comprises 16 residues. Here the CDR3 DNA reads TGTGCCAGTAGTATAGATCGGGGGGCTATGACCGGGGAGCTGTTTTTT. Protein sequence: CASSIDRGAMTGELFF. Complete variable domain (other parts from reference TRBV19 and TRBJ2-2): DGGITQSPKYLFRKEGQNVTLSCEQNLNHDAMYWYRQDPGQGLRLIYYSQIVNDFQKGDIAEGYSVSREKKESFPLTVTSAQKNPTAFYLCASSIDRGAMTGELFFGEGSRLTVL.

The table lists this clone with many counts. This sequence joins TRBV5-6 and TRBJ1-4; no reliable D call. Per the germline V gene, CDR1 is SGHDT and CDR2 is YYEEEE. Trimming pared 2 bases from V and 2 bases from J, leaving 19 bases between. The CDR3 covers 18 residues. The chain's CDR3 is CASSLVAARGSTNEKLFF. The CDR3 nucleotides are TGTGCCAGCAGCTTAGTGGCCGCACGTGGTTCTACTAATGAAAAACTGTTTTTT.

The genes are TRBV7-9 and TRBJ2-7; 8 bases fit TRBD1. Germline V gives CDR1 SEHNR, CDR2 FQNEAQ (reference sequence). With V trimmed by 7 bases and J by 0 bases, 8 bases remained unmatched. This CDR3 contains 15 residues. The CDR3 DNA follows: TGTGCCAGCAACCACAACAGGGGGAGCTCCTACGAGCAGTACTTC. It translates to CASNHNRGSSYEQYF.

This chain joins TRBV27 and TRBJ1-2; D is unclear. V was clipped by 2 bases and J by 1 base, with 5 bases between them. There are 13 residues in the CDR3. Germline V gives CDR1 MNHEY, CDR2 SMNVEV (reference sequence). CDR3 region: CASSLTSNYGYTF. The CDR3 DNA reads as TGTGCCAGCAGTTTAACAAGTAACTATGGCTACACCTTC.

This chain uses TRBV5-1 with TRBJ2-7; 7 bases match TRBD2. CDR1 SGHRS and CDR2 YFSETQ come from the germline V gene. The J segment lost 0 bases and the V segment lost 0 bases, leaving 3 bases of the junction unmatched. There are 15 residues in the CDR3. CDR3 sequence reads: CASSLVGGTSYEQYF. The CDR3 region has the DNA TGCGCCAGCAGCTTGGTCGGGGGGACCTCCTACGAGCAGTACTTC. The complete variable domain, with remaining parts taken from reference TRBV5-1 and TRBJ2-7, reads KAGVTQTPRYLIKTRGQQVTLSCSPISGHRSVSWYQQTPGQGLQFLFEYFSETQRNKGNFPGRFSGRQFSNSRSEMNVSTLELGDSALYLCASSLVGGTSYEQYFGPGTRLTVT.

V gene TRBV2 combines with J gene TRBJ1-1; 10 bases line up with TRBD1. Germline V gives CDR1 SNHLY, CDR2 FYNNEI. Trimming cost V 6 bases and J 3 bases; bases outside gene matches: 4. The CDR3 loop spans 14 amino acids. The CDR3 sequence is CASSGQGGDTEAFF. As DNA, the CDR3 is TGTGCCAGCAGCGGACAGGGGGGGGACACTGAAGCTTTCTTT.

Only one count was recorded for this clone. The DNA for the CDR3 is TGTGCCAGCAGTTACGAACAGCCTGGGGGCTACACCTTC. Translation: CASSYEQPGGYTF. J is TRBJ1-2 and V is TRBV6-2 or TRBV6-3; the D is unclear. Germline CDR1 MNHEY, CDR2 SVGEGT. V gave up 2 bases and J gave up 8 bases, with 12 bases separating them. The CDR3 has 13 residues.

This chain links TRBV4-2 with TRBJ1-2; no firm D call. Germline V gives CDR1 LGHNA, CDR2 YNFKEQ. The CDR3 sequence is 16 residues long. V lost 0 bases and J lost 4, with 15 bases in between. Written as DNA, the CDR3 is TGTGCCAGCAGCCAAGATAGTTCGATGGAGGGCTATGGCTACACCTTC. Translated: CASSQDSSMEGYGYTF.

The V call is TRBV28, the J call TRBJ1-5; weak D call: TRBD1 (5 bases). The CDR3 loop spans 16 amino acids. V shed 6 bases and J shed 6 bases, with 21 bases lying between them. Germline V gene sequence: CDR1 MDHEN, CDR2 SYDVKM. This CDR3 is CASSPLGGAEGQPQHF. CDR3 nucleotide sequence: TGTGCCAGCAGCCCCTTGGGAGGGGCTGAAGGTCAGCCCCAGCATTTT.

This rearrangement joins TRBV6-1 to TRBJ2-5; 7 positions agree with TRBD1. Germline trimming cut 3 bases from V and 5 bases from J; bases unmatched to any gene: 6. CDR1 and CDR2 (germline): MNHNS, SASEGT. The CDR3 contains 14 residues. CDR3 in amino acids: CASSDPTGVETQYF. CDR3 DNA sequence: TGTGCCAGCAGTGATCCTACAGGGGTCGAGACCCAGTACTTC.

This clone was detected once. V is TRBV29-1 and J is TRBJ1-1; tentative D call: TRBD1 (6 bases). Germline CDR1 SQVTM, CDR2 ANQGSEA. V lost 6 bases, J lost 5 bases, and 25 bases lay in between. The CDR3 sequence is 16 residues long. The CDR3 loop reads CSVDPSDGGRSTEAFF. Written as DNA, the CDR3 is TGCAGCGTCGATCCATCAGACGGGGGGCGGTCGACTGAAGCTTTCTTT.

The rearrangement links TRBV11-2 to TRBJ1-6; the match to TRBD1 covers 9 bases. The germline V gene encodes CDR1 SGHAT and CDR2 FQNNGV. Losses at the gene ends were 5 bases for V and 6 bases for J; bases not matched to a gene: 5. This CDR3 is built from 15 residues. CDR3 loop: CASSTTTGGNSPLHF. CDR3 sequence (DNA): TGTGCCAGCAGCACGACGACAGGGGGTAATTCACCCCTCCACTTT.

This clone appeared once. This rearrangement joins TRBV27 to TRBJ2-3; D is perhaps TRBD1 (6 bases). The CDR3 contains 14 residues. With 2 bases removed from V and 4 bases from J, the gap between germline ends came to 10 bases. Germline V lookup: CDR1 MNHEY, CDR2 SMNVEV (reference sequence). The DNA for the CDR3 is TGTGCCAGCAGTTTACTGGGGGCGGCAGATACGCAGTATTTT. It is translated as CASSLLGAADTQYF.

CDR3 DNA: TGTGCCAGCAGTGCAGAAAACTACGAGCAGTACTTC. It encodes CASSAENYEQYF. V is TRBV27 and J is TRBJ2-7; D is unclear. V was shortened by 5 bases and J by 3 bases, with 8 bases between the two germline ends. The CDR3 is 12 amino acids. Germline-derived CDR1 and CDR2 are MNHEY and SMNVEV (reference sequence).

The V and J genes are TRBV5-4 and TRBJ2-1; 7 bases align to TRBD1. Germline V gene data show CDR1 as SGHNT and CDR2 as YYREEE (reference sequence). J was trimmed by 0 bases and V by 4 bases; bases with no gene match: 7. The CDR3 runs 16 residues. CDR3 nucleotides: TGTGCCAGCAGCCTACCGACAGGGAGCTCCTACAATGAGCAGTTCTTC. It specifies CASSLPTGSSYNEQFF. Full variable domain (missing parts from reference TRBV5-4 and TRBJ2-1): ETGVTQSPTHLIKTRGQQVTLRCSSQSGHNTVSWYQQALGQGPQFIFQYYREEENGRGNFPPRFSGLQFPNYSSELNVNALELDDSALYLCASSLPTGSSYNEQFFGPGTRLTVL.

This chain uses TRBV10-3 with TRBJ1-4; unclear D gene. Per the germline V gene, CDR1 is ENHRY and CDR2 is SYGVKD. Trimming cost V 6 bases and J 5 bases, with 7 bases left between them. The CDR3 has 12 amino acids. DNA for the CDR3: TGTGCCATCAGAAACAGCAATGAAAAACTGTTTTTT. Protein: CAIRNSNEKLFF.

This rearrangement joins TRBV19 to TRBJ2-7; a weak D match, TRBD1 (6 bases). Germline CDR1 and CDR2: LNHDA and SQIVND (reference sequence). CDR3 length: 15 amino acids. Trimming shortened V by 1 base and J by 0 bases, and 10 bases separated the two germline ends. CDR3 sequence (DNA): TGTGCCAGTAGTATAGCAAGGACAGCCTCCTACGAGCAGTACTTC. Residues: CASSIARTASYEQYF.

This chain joins TRBV4-3 and TRBJ1-1; D gene ambiguous. V lost 0 bases, J lost 4 bases, and 12 bases lay in between. Germline V lookup: CDR1 LGHNA, CDR2 YSLEER. This CDR3 has 15 residues. The CDR3 bases are TGCGCCAGCAGCCAAGATAACGGAGGTTCCACTGAAGCTTTCTTT. Translating gives CASSQDNGGSTEAFF.

The chain uses TRBV5-6 and TRBJ2-7, with 9 bases identical to TRBD1. V trimming: 4 bases; J trimming: 0 bases; junction bases outside the gene matches: 11. The germline V gene encodes CDR1 SGHDT and CDR2 YYEEEE. The CDR3 totals 17 residues. CDR3 protein: CASSLQGASRSSYEQYF. The CDR3 DNA reads TGTGCCAGCAGCCTACAGGGGGCCTCTAGGAGCTCCTACGAGCAGTACTTC.